This TCR beta chain was sequenced for a study of control samples from healthy donors and cancer patients. TCRdb keeps only in-frame clones here, not all; method: immunoSEQ multiplex PCR. The profile covers around 200,000 clones, with just under 95% appearing a single time and over 1.1% taken by the ten largest. Trimming removed 0 bases from V and 5 bases from J; junction bases left unmatched: 8. Germline V CDR1 and CDR2: SGHNT, YYREEE (reference sequence). The CDR3 consists of 16 residues. This clone has only a few counts. This chain joins TRBV5-4 and TRBJ2-7, with TRBD1 identical over 10 bases. The TCR sequence derives from a man younger than 30 in good health. The sample was blood. This chain's CDR3 is CASSLVMGQGSNEQYF. The CDR3, as DNA: TGTGCCAGCAGCTTGGTCATGGGACAGGGGTCCAACGAGCAGTACTTC.